This T cell receptor beta chain was sequenced during a study of blood T cell repertoires in COVID-19. Study at large: Some COVID-19 samples were acute and others convalescent; all came from the United States, Italy and Spain.

The germline CDR1 and CDR2 sequences are SGHNT and YYREEE (reference sequence). Trimming cost V 0 bases and J 2 bases, with 11 bases left between them. The length of the CDR3 is 15 residues. This clone was observed a single time. Sequencing was performed with immunoSEQ multiplex PCR; in TCRdb, only in-frame clones are kept and a portion is missing. The sample carries about 240,000 clones, roughly 87% recorded once. Adults between roughly 18 and 95 years of age took part from under 30 US areas. The chain links TRBV5-4 to TRBJ2-5, with a tentative D call TRBD1 (6 bases). The sample was PBMCs or T cells enriched from blood (not recorded which). This clonotype originated in a woman aged 25 to 39 with acute COVID-19. The DNA of the CDR3 is TGTGCCAGCAGCTTGGGTGACAGGCGACAAGAGACCCAGTACTTC. Translated, it gives CASSLGDRRQETQYF.